Included here is one T cell receptor (beta chain) sequence, with context. Previously, flow cytometry had revealed CD8+CD57+ cell expansion in the patients chosen for sequencing. The data were taken from a study of CD8+CD57+ T cells in acquired aplastic anemia. Study-level information: Mean DNA quantity obtained from sorted CD4+ and CD8+ cells was about 3.5 ug.

Deletions cut 3 bases from V and 0 bases from J, with 8 bases between. The germline V gene encodes CDR1 DFQATT and CDR2 SNEGSKA (reference sequence). This CDR3 is built from 14 residues. Genomic DNA, the template, was used for profiling of the TCR beta VDJ and CDR3. Each CDR3 protein gets one entry after TCRdb re-called the reads with MiXCR. The top ten hold roughly 61% of the sample, which has 220,000 or so distinct CDR3 sequences, around three fifths seen once. The chain carries TRBV20-1 and TRBJ1-4, with unresolved D. The material sequenced was sorted CD4+, CD8+, or CD8+CD57+ T cells (not recorded which) from PBMCs. The source is a human donor with aplastic anemia. The DNA for the CDR3 is TGCAGTGCTAGCGTAGACGCAACTAATGAAAAACTGTTTTTT. Amino acid sequence: CSASVDATNEKLFF.